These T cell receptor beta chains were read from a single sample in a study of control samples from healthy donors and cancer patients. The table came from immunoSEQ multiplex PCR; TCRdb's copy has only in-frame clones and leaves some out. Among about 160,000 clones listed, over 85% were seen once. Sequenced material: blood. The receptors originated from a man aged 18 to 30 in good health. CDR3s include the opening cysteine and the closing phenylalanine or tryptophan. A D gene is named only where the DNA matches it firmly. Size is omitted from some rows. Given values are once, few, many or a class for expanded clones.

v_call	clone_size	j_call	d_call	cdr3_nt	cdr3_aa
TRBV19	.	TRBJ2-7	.	TGTGCCAGCAGTCTTAGTGGCAAGCAGTACTTC	CASSLSGKQYF
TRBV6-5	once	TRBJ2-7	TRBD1	TGTGCCAGCAGCTCGGACAGGCTCGAGCAGTACTTC	CASSSDRLEQYF
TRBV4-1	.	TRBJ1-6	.	TGCGCCAGCGTCGGAAGGACGGGAGAAAATTCACCCCTCCACTTT	CASVGRTGENSPLHF
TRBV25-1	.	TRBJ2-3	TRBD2	TGTGCCAGCAGTGAATCCGGGGGGTCAGATACGCAGTATTTT	CASSESGGSDTQYF
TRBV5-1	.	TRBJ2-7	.	TGCGCCAGCAGCTTGGCCGGCTTAAAAATGAAGCAGTACTTC	CASSLAGLKMKQYF
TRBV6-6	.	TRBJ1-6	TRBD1	TGTGCCAGCAGTCCGGACAGGACCGGAGGTAATTCACCCCTCCACTTT	CASSPDRTGGNSPLHF
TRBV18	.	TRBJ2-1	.	TGTGCCAGCTCGCTATTCCAGGAGGGCAATGAGCAGTTCTTC	CASSLFQEGNEQFF
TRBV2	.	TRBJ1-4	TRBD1	TGTGCCAGCCGCGCCGGGCAGGGGGGCTATAATGAAAAACTGTTTTTT	CASRAGQGGYNEKLFF
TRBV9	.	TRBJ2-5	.	TGTGCCAGCAGCGTAGTCGGTTCGGGAAGAGAGACCCAGTACTTC	CASSVVGSGRETQYF
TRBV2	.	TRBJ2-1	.	TGTGCCTGGTATGACCAAGCCCCATACAATGAGCAGTTCTTC	CAWYDQAPYNEQFF